Presented here are 28 T cell receptor beta chains from one specimen sequenced in a study of blood T cells in healthy people across ages. A second PCR of roughly 7 to 11 cycles used a sample-barcoded 5' primer and a J-beta primer mix. Each CDR3 protein gets one entry after TCRdb re-called the 5' RACE reads with MiXCR. In the table there are about 780,000 distinct CDR3 sequences, less than 60% of which are singletons. Material for sequencing was blood. Receptors originate from an elderly man in good health.

This clonotype was seen many times. This sequence joins TRBV29-1 and TRBJ2-5, with 7 nucleotides matching TRBD2. This CDR3 has 13 residues. With 2 bases clipped from V and 5 bases from J, the junction kept 5 bases outside the gene matches. Germline CDR1 reads SQVTM; CDR2 reads ANQGSEA. The DNA of the CDR3 is TGCAGCGTTGAACGGGAGGCCGGGGAGACCCAGTACTTC. This translates into CSVEREAGETQYF.

This clonotype was counted a few times. This chain uses TRBV5-1 with TRBJ1-2, with D possibly being TRBD1 (5 bases). The CDR3 totals 14 residues. V gave up 4 bases and J gave up 5 bases, with 15 bases separating them. Germline values: CDR1 SGHRS, CDR2 YFSETQ. The CDR3 reads CASSATGTHYGYTF. The CDR3 DNA reads as TGCGCCAGCAGCGCCACCGGGACTCATTATGGCTACACCTTC.

CDR3 DNA: TGTGCCAGCGGGGGGACTAGCTCTCATACGCAGTATTTT. It specifies CASGGTSSHTQYF. The rearrangement joins TRBV2 to TRBJ2-3, with 9 bases matching TRBD2. The V and J ends lost 8 bases and 7 bases, in that order; junction bases with no gene match: 7. Germline CDR1 SNHLY, CDR2 FYNNEI. This CDR3 region has 13 residues. Together with reference TRBV2 and TRBJ2-3, the CDR3 gives the full variable domain: EPEVTQTPSHQVTQMGQEVILRCVPISNHLYFYWYRQILGQKVEFLVSFYNNEISEKSEIFDDQFSVERPDGSNFTLKIRSTKLEDSAMYFCASGGTSSHTQYFGPGTRLTVL.

This clonotype was counted a few times. The chain carries TRBV20-1 and TRBJ2-3, with unresolved D. The germline V gene encodes CDR1 DFQATT and CDR2 SNEGSKA (reference sequence). The V gene lost 1 base and the J gene lost 0 bases, with 8 bases spanning the gap. The CDR3 is 14 residues long. This CDR3 reads CSARVLASTDTQYF. The CDR3 DNA follows: TGCAGTGCTAGAGTGTTGGCTAGCACAGATACGCAGTATTTT.

Concerning this clonotype itself: A read error may be the cause here, since a much bigger clone is one base away. The J gene is TRBJ1-2, the V gene TRBV29-1, with D unclear. This CDR3 has 11 residues. Trimming removed 1 base at V and 7 bases at J, with 7 bases between. Germline V lookup: CDR1 SQVTM, CDR2 ANQGSEA. CDR3: CSVEGLGGYTF. Written as DNA, the CDR3 is TGCAGCGTTGAAGGATTGGGTGGCTACACCTTC.

The J gene is TRBJ2-7, the V gene TRBV18; D is perhaps TRBD1 (7 bases). The end of the DNA is better explained by TRBJ2-5, so the J call may be wrong. From germline, CDR1 is KGHSH and CDR2 LQKENI. There are 13 residues in the CDR3. The CDR3 sequence: CASGGTVQETQYF. The CDR3 coding sequence is TGTGCCAGCGGGGGGACAGTCCAAGAGACCCAGTACTTC.

This clonotype showed up just once. The chain joins TRBV5-1 to TRBJ1-1, with a weak D call TRBD1 (6 bases). There are 14 residues in the CDR3. The germline V gene has CDR1 SGHRS and CDR2 YFSETQ. The germline V and J ends were trimmed by 0 bases and 5 bases, with 11 bases remaining between them. The chain's CDR3 is CASSLVVGGTEAFF. CDR3 DNA sequence: TGCGCCAGCAGCTTGGTCGTAGGGGGGACTGAAGCTTTCTTT.

The table lists this clonotype with a few counts. The chain employs TRBV29-1 and TRBJ2-7; TRBD1 agrees at 8 bases. J lost 7 bases, V lost 7 bases, and 6 bases had no gene match. There are 11 residues in the CDR3. Germline assignment: CDR1 SQVTM and CDR2 ANQGSEA. The CDR3 sequence is CSADRGDEQYF. CDR3 nucleotide sequence: TGCAGCGCCGACAGGGGCGATGAGCAGTACTTC.

The CDR3 DNA reads as TGTGCCAGCTCACCTATACGGACAGGATCGGGGGAGCAGTACTTC. Translating gives CASSPIRTGSGEQYF. The V and J genes are TRBV18 and TRBJ2-4, with D possibly matching TRBD1 (7 bases). Germline values: CDR1 KGHSH, CDR2 LQKENI. The V end lost 3 bases, the J end lost 13 bases, and 22 bases lay between the germline ends. CDR3 length equals 15 residues.

J is TRBJ2-5 and V is TRBV12-3 or TRBV12-4; the D gene is possibly TRBD1 (6 bases). The CDR3 consists of 15 residues. V lost 2 bases, J lost 1 base, and 11 bases lay in between. For the CDR3, the DNA is TGTGCCAGCAGTTTAATACAGGGCCGCCAAGAGACCCAGTACTTC. Residues: CASSLIQGRQETQYF.

The rearrangement joins TRBV9 to TRBJ2-1, with D perhaps matching TRBD2 (5 bases). Trimming took 0 bases from V and 5 from J, leaving 12 bases between them. Germline assignment: CDR1 SGDLS and CDR2 YYNGEE. The length of the CDR3 is 15 residues. The CDR3 bases are TGTGCCAGCAGCGTAGAGGGATCTAGCAACAATGAGCAGTTCTTC. Encoded protein: CASSVEGSSNNEQFF. Looking up the rest from reference TRBV9 and TRBJ2-1 gives the full variable domain: DSGVTQTPKHLITATGQRVTLRCSPRSGDLSVYWYQQSLDQGLQFLIQYYNGEERAKGNILERFSAQQFPDLHSELNLSSLELGDSALYFCASSVEGSSNNEQFFGPGTRLTVL.

The rearrangement joins TRBV20-1 to TRBJ2-5; 10 nucleotides match TRBD2. The CDR3 has 16 amino acids. Germline CDR1 and CDR2: DFQATT and SNEGSKA (reference sequence). Losses at the gene ends were 4 bases for V and 5 bases for J; bases not matched to a gene: 13. The CDR3 DNA sequence: TGCAGTGCTACAAGGACTAGCGGAGGAAGGGAGGAGACCCAGTACTTC. As protein: CSATRTSGGREETQYF.

Ten or more counts support this clonotype. V is TRBV7-3 and J is TRBJ2-3, with D perhaps given as TRBD1 or TRBD2 (5 bases each). Looked up from germline, CDR1 is SGHTA and CDR2 is FQGTGA. Trimming removed 1 base at V and 4 bases at J, with 9 bases between. The CDR3 spans 14 residues. CDR3 loop: CASSLNPGPDTQYF. The CDR3 nucleotides read TGTGCCAGCAGCTTAAACCCGGGACCAGATACGCAGTATTTT.

The chain uses TRBV29-1 and TRBJ1-2, with D tentatively TRBD1 (5 bases). Trimming stripped 3 bases from V and 3 bases from J, with 8 bases between. The CDR3 is 12 amino acids. Germline values: CDR1 SQVTM, CDR2 ANQGSEA. The CDR3 region is CSVDGDYYGYTF. DNA of the CDR3: TGCAGCGTTGACGGGGACTACTATGGCTACACCTTC.

This clonotype has a single count. The chain joins TRBV20-1 to TRBJ2-7, with D uncertain. Trimming left V 3 bases short and J 0 bases short, with 12 bases between. Per the germline V gene, CDR1 is DFQATT and CDR2 is SNEGSKA (reference sequence). This CDR3 is 14 amino acids long. The DNA of the CDR3 is TGCAGTGCTAGTCCGCTTTCCGACTCCTACGAGCAGTACTTC. As protein: CSASPLSDSYEQYF.

The chain employs TRBV28 and TRBJ2-3; TRBD2 is a possible D gene (7 bases). The ends were cut back, 8 bases at V and 5 bases at J, with 14 bases in the middle. The CDR3 consists of 13 residues. Germline V gene data show CDR1 as MDHEN and CDR2 as SYDVKM. The CDR3: CASRRGGKDTQYF. CDR3 bases: TGTGCCAGCCGAAGGGGGGGGAAAGATACGCAGTATTTT.

The chain carries TRBV29-1 and TRBJ2-1; 9 positions agree with TRBD2. This CDR3 is 15 amino acids long. J gave up 7 bases and V 3 bases, and 10 bases lay outside the gene matches. Per germline, CDR1 SQVTM and CDR2 ANQGSEA. In DNA, the CDR3 is TGCAGCGTTGATAAGAGTAGCGGGAGTGGTAATGAGCAGTTCTTC. Its translation: CSVDKSSGSGNEQFF.

This rearrangement joins TRBV11-2 to TRBJ2-1, with D uncertain. Germline V lookup: CDR1 SGHAT, CDR2 FQNNGV. V was cut by 0 bases and J by 9 bases, with 18 bases left in between. This CDR3 has 16 amino acids. The CDR3 protein is CASSLDEVPSLGEQFF. The CDR3 DNA follows: TGTGCCAGCAGCTTAGATGAGGTCCCGAGTTTGGGTGAGCAGTTCTTC.

Note on this clonotype: This may stem from a read error, because a much larger clone lies one nucleotide away. The genes are TRBV4-2 and TRBJ2-1, with 11 bases that match TRBD2. This CDR3 comprises 16 residues. Per germline, CDR1 LGHNA and CDR2 YNFKEQ. This chain's CDR3 is CASSQDSTSGNNKQFF. In DNA form, the CDR3 reads TGTGCCAGCAGCCAAGATTCGACTAGCGGGAACAATAAGCAGTTCTTC.

J is TRBJ2-5 and V is TRBV7-9; 7 nucleotides agree with TRBD1. V trimming: 5 bases; J trimming: 3 bases; junction bases outside the gene matches: 12. This CDR3 is 16 amino acids long. Germline values: CDR1 SEHNR, CDR2 FQNEAQ (reference sequence). CDR3 sequence reads: CASSLPTGTLEETQYF. The CDR3 DNA reads as TGTGCCAGCAGCCTGCCGACAGGGACCCTAGAAGAGACCCAGTACTTC.

The J gene is TRBJ2-3, the V gene TRBV27, with 7 positions matching TRBD2. Trimming removed 4 bases from V and 5 bases from J; junction bases left unmatched: 6. CDR1 and CDR2 (germline): MNHEY, SMNVEV (reference sequence). The CDR3 totals 14 residues. For the CDR3, the DNA is TGTGCCAGCAGTTGGGGCGGGAGAAAAGATACGCAGTATTTT. Translating it yields CASSWGGRKDTQYF.

This clonotype has more than one count but fewer than ten. The V and J genes are TRBV7-2 and TRBJ2-1; unclear D gene. The CDR3 runs to 16 residues. V was shortened by 3 bases and J by 1 base, with 13 bases between the two germline ends. Looked up from germline, CDR1 is SGHTA and CDR2 is FQGNSA. The CDR3 DNA reads as TGTGCCAGCAGCTTGGGCCTAGGCATTTCCTACAATGAGCAGTTCTTC. Translated: CASSLGLGISYNEQFF.

This chain uses TRBV29-1 with TRBJ2-1; 11 bases map to TRBD2. With V trimmed by 2 bases and J by 0 bases, 9 bases remained unmatched. The CDR3 extends over 18 amino acids. Germline V gene lookup returns CDR1 SQVTM and CDR2 ANQGSEA. CDR3 DNA sequence: TGCAGCGTTGAATTGGTGACTAGCGGGATGAGCTCCTACAATGAGCAGTTCTTC. Translation: CSVELVTSGMSSYNEQFF.

The chain uses TRBV29-1 and TRBJ2-5, with a weak D call TRBD1 (5 bases). From germline, CDR1 is SQVTM and CDR2 ANQGSEA. Between the trimmed V and J ends, which lost 2 bases and 5 bases, there was a span of 9 bases. The CDR3 extends over 12 amino acids. CDR3 amino acids: CSVEPGKETQYF. In DNA form, the CDR3 reads TGCAGCGTTGAACCAGGGAAGGAGACCCAGTACTTC.

This clonotype was seen many times. The V gene is TRBV28, the J gene TRBJ2-5, with 11 bases aligning to TRBD1. CDR1 is MDHEN, CDR2 SYDVKM, per germline. With 6 bases clipped from V and 5 bases from J, the junction kept 2 bases outside the gene matches. CDR3 length: 13 residues. CDR3 sequence reads: CASRDRGPETQYF. CDR3 sequence (DNA): TGTGCCAGCAGGGACAGGGGGCCGGAGACCCAGTACTTC. Supplemented by reference TRBV28 and TRBJ2-5, the full variable domain reads DVKVTQSSRYLVKRTGEKVFLECVQDMDHENMFWYRQDPGLGLRLIYFSYDVKMKEKGDIPEGYSVSREKKERFSLILESASTNQTSMYLCASRDRGPETQYFGPGTRLLVL.

This clonotype showed up just once. The chain couples TRBV20-1 to TRBJ1-2; possibly TRBD1 for D (5 bases). Germline V gives CDR1 DFQATT, CDR2 SNEGSKA (reference sequence). Trimming left V 3 bases short and J 2 bases short, with 22 bases between. The length of the CDR3 is 17 residues. The CDR3 loop is CSARPEEIQEFNYGYTF. DNA for the CDR3: TGCAGTGCTAGGCCCGAAGAAATACAGGAATTCAACTATGGCTACACCTTC.

The chain joins TRBV5-1 to TRBJ2-1; D may be TRBD2 (7 bases). Trimming took 4 bases from V and 8 from J, leaving 22 bases between them. The germline V gene encodes CDR1 SGHRS and CDR2 YFSETQ. The CDR3 is made up of 16 amino acids. The CDR3 DNA reads TGCGCCAGCAGCCCCGGGGGGCCCACAAATATATATGAGCAGTTCTTC. Protein product: CASSPGGPTNIYEQFF.

The rearrangement uses TRBV7-3 and TRBJ2-6; D might be TRBD2 (5 bases). Trimming shortened V by 2 bases and J by 0 bases, and 14 bases separated the two germline ends. Germline lookup yields CDR1 SGHTA and CDR2 FQGTGA. This CDR3 spans 18 amino acids. The CDR3 reads CASSLGFGSNSGANVLTF. The CDR3 DNA reads TGTGCCAGCAGCTTAGGGTTTGGGAGCAACTCTGGGGCCAACGTCCTGACTTTC. The complete variable domain, with remaining parts taken from reference TRBV7-3 and TRBJ2-6, reads GAGVSQTPSNKVTEKGKYVELRCDPISGHTALYWYRQSLGQGPEFLIYFQGTGAADDSGLPNDRFFAVRPEGSVSTLKIQRTERGDSAVYLCASSLGFGSNSGANVLTFGAGSRLTVL.